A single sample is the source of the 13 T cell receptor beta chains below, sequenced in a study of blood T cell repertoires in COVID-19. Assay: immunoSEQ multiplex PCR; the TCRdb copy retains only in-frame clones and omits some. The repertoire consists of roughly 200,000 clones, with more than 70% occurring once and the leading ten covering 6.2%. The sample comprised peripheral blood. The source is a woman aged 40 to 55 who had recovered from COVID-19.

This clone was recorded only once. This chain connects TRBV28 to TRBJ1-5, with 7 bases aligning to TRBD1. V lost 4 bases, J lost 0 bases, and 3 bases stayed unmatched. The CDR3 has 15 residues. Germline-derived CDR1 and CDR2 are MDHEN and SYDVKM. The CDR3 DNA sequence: TGTGCCAGCAGTTATCGGACAGGTAGCAATCAGCCCCAGCATTTT. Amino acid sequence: CASSYRTGSNQPQHF. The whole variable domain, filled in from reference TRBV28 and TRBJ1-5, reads DVKVTQSSRYLVKRTGEKVFLECVQDMDHENMFWYRQDPGLGLRLIYFSYDVKMKEKGDIPEGYSVSREKKERFSLILESASTNQTSMYLCASSYRTGSNQPQHFGDGTRLSIL.

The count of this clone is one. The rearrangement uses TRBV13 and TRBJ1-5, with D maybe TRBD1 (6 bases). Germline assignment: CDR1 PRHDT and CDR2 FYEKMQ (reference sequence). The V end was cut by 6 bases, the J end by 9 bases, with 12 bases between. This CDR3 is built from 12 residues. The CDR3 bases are TGTGCCAGCAGTCAACAGGGTTCGCCCCAGCATTTT. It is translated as CASSQQGSPQHF.

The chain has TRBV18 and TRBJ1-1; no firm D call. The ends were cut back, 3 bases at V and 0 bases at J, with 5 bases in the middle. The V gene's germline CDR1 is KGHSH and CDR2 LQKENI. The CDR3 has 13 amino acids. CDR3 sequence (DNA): TGTGCCAGCTCACCTGTATTGAACACTGAAGCTTTCTTT. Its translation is CASSPVLNTEAFF.

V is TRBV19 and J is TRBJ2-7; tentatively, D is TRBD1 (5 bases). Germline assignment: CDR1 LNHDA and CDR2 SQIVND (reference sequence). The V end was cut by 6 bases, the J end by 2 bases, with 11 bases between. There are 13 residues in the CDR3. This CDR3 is CASRGVEAYEQYF. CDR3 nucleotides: TGTGCCAGTAGAGGGGTCGAGGCCTACGAGCAGTACTTC.

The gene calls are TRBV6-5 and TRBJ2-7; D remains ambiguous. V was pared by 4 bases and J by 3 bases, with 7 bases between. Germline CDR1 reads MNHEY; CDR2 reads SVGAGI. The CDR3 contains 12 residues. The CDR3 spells CASSSVYYEQYF. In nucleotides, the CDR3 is TGTGCCAGCAGTTCCGTCTACTACGAGCAGTACTTC.

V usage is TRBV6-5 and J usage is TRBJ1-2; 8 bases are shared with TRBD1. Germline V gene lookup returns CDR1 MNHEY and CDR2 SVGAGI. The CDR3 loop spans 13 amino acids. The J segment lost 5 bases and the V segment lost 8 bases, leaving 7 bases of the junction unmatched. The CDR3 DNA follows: TGTGCCAGCCGAACCGGACAGGGATATGGCTACACCTTC. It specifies CASRTGQGYGYTF.

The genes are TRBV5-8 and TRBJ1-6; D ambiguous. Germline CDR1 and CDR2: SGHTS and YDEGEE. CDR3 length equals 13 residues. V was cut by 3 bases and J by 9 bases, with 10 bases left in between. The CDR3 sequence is CASSSRIGSPLHF. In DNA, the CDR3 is TGTGCCAGCAGCTCTAGGATCGGTTCACCCCTCCACTTT.

CDR3 residues: CASGFLGSGLPGELFF. CDR3 DNA sequence: TGTGCTAGTGGTTTTCTAGGCAGCGGCCTACCCGGGGAGCTGTTTTTT. The gene calls are TRBV12-5 and TRBJ2-2; possibly TRBD2 for D (5 bases). The ends were cut back, 3 bases at V and 6 bases at J, with 17 bases in the middle. The CDR3 extends over 16 amino acids. Germline values: CDR1 LGHNT, CDR2 FRNRAP. The variable domain in full, completed from reference TRBV12-5 and TRBJ2-2, reads DARVTQTPRHKVTEMGQEVTMRCQPILGHNTVFWYRQTMMQGLELLAYFRNRAPLDDSGMPKDRFSAEMPDATLATLKIQPSEPRDSAVYFCASGFLGSGLPGELFFGEGSRLTVL.

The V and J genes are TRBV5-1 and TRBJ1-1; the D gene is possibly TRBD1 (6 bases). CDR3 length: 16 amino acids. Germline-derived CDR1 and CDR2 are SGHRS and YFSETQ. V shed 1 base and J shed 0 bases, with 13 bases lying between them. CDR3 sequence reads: CASSLFGTGMNTEAFF. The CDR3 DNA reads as TGCGCCAGCAGCTTGTTCGGAACAGGGATGAACACTGAAGCTTTCTTT.

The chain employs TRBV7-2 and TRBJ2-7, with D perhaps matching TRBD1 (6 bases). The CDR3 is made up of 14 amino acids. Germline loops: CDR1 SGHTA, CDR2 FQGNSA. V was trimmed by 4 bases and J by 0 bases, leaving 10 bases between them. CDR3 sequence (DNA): TGTGCCAGCAGCTCAATGGACAGCTCCTACGAGCAGTACTTC. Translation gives CASSSMDSSYEQYF. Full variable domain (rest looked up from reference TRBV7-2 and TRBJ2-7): GAGVSQSPSNKVTEKGKDVELRCDPISGHTALYWYRQSLGQGLEFLIYFQGNSAPDKSGLPSDRFSAERTGGSVSTLTIQRTQQEDSAVYLCASSSMDSSYEQYFGPGTRLTVT.

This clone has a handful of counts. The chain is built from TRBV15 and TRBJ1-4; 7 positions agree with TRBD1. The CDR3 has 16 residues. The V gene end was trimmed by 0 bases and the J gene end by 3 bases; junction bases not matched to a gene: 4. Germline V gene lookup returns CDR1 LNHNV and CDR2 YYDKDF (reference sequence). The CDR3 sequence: CATSRDRGFANEKLFF. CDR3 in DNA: TGTGCCACCAGCAGAGACAGGGGGTTCGCTAATGAAAAACTGTTTTTT.

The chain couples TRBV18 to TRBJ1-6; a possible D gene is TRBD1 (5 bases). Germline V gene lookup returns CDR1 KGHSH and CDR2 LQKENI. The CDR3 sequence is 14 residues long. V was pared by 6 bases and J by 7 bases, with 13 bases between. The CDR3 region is CASSPRQGNSPLHF. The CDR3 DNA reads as TGTGCCAGCTCGCCGCGGCAGGGAAATTCACCCCTCCACTTT. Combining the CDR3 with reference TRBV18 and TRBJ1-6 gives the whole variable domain NAGVMQNPRHLVRRRGQEARLRCSPMKGHSHVYWYRQLPEEGLKFMVYLQKENIIDESGMPKERFSAEFPKEGPSILRIQQVVRGDSAAYFCASSPRQGNSPLHFGNGTRLTVT.

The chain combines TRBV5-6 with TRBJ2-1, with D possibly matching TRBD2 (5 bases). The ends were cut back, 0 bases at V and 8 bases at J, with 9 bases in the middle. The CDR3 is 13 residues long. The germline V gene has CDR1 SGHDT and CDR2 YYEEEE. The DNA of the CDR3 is TGTGCCAGCAGCTTGGGAGGGTTCGATGAGCAGTTCTTC. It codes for CASSLGGFDEQFF.